These T cell receptor beta chains were read from a single sample in a study of T cell responses to AZD1222 COVID-19 vaccine. The assay was immunoSEQ multiplex PCR, and TCRdb's table has in-frame clones only and misses some. The table includes some 180,000 clones, over 80% detected once. This specimen consisted of peripheral blood, obtained 28 days after the second dose of the MenACWY control vaccine. The receptors here all came from an adult who received the MenACWY meningococcal vaccine as a control. The CDR3 runs from the conserved cysteine through the conserved F or W. Each record gives: D gene, J gene, CDR3 length, clone size, V gene, CDR3 protein, CDR3 DNA. A D gene is named only where the DNA matches it firmly. Rows give clone size only sometimes, using once, few, many, or a class for an expanded clone.

-,TRBJ1-2,12,-,TRBV30,CAWSVGGGGYTF,TGTGCCTGGAGTGTAGGGGGTGGGGGCTACACCTTC
-,TRBJ1-2,11,-,TRBV2,CASSERSRYTF,TGTGCCAGCAGTGAAAGGAGCCGCTACACCTTC
TRBD2,TRBJ2-1,16,-,TRBV24-1,CATSDFGGGAKNEQFF,TGTGCCACCAGTGATTTCGGCGGGGGGGCAAAGAATGAGCAGTTCTTC
-,TRBJ1-1,13,-,TRBV6-5,CASSYSKVTEAFF,TGTGCCAGCAGTTACTCGAAGGTCACTGAAGCTTTCTTT
TRBD1,TRBJ1-2,15,-,TRBV5-4,CASSSRTGGSYGYTF,TGTGCCAGCAGCTCCCGGACAGGGGGTAGCTATGGCTACACCTTC
TRBD1,TRBJ1-6,15,-,TRBV6-5,CASSPGTGVDSPLHF,TGTGCCAGCAGCCCAGGGACAGGGGTTGATTCACCCCTCCACTTT
TRBD1,TRBJ1-6,15,-,TRBV9,CASSPSGQGYSPLHF,TGTGCCAGCAGCCCGTCGGGACAGGGCTATTCACCCCTCCACTTT
-,TRBJ2-2,13,-,TRBV7-9,CASSLSWTGELFF,TGTGCCAGCAGCTTAAGTTGGACCGGGGAGCTGTTTTTT
-,TRBJ1-1,13,-,TRBV12-3/TRBV12-4,CASTLGANTEAFF,TGTGCCAGCACCCTGGGGGCGAACACTGAAGCTTTCTTT
-,TRBJ2-2,17,-,TRBV7-6,CASSLMVGGQGTGELFF,TGTGCCAGCAGCTTAATGGTCGGGGGGCAGGGCACCGGGGAGCTGTTTTTT
TRBD1,TRBJ1-3,17,-,TRBV3-1/TRBV3-2,CASSQQRQGHSGNTIYF,TGTGCCAGCAGCCAACAGAGACAGGGTCACTCTGGAAACACCATATATTTT
TRBD1,TRBJ1-5,13,-,TRBV18,CASSTGGNQPQHF,TGTGCCAGCTCGACAGGGGGGAATCAGCCCCAGCATTTT
TRBD1,TRBJ1-5,14,-,TRBV19,CASSLRDSNQPQHF,TGTGCCAGTAGTCTCCGGGACAGTAATCAGCCCCAGCATTTT
-,TRBJ2-1,15,-,TRBV6-5,CASQTDGSSYNEQFF,TGTGCCAGCCAAACCGACGGAAGCTCCTACAATGAGCAGTTCTTC
TRBD1,TRBJ1-5,13,-,TRBV7-2,CASSLGGEQPQHF,TGTGCCAGCAGCCTAGGGGGCGAGCAGCCCCAGCATTTT
-,TRBJ2-7,12,-,TRBV12-3/TRBV12-4,CASSWGDGEQYF,TGTGCCAGCAGTTGGGGGGACGGCGAGCAGTACTTC
TRBD1,TRBJ1-1,16,-,TRBV10-3,CAISPSTGRMNTEAFF,TGTGCCATCAGTCCTTCGACAGGGAGGATGAACACTGAAGCTTTCTTT
-,TRBJ1-5,13,-,TRBV18,CASSPSPNQPQHF,TGTGCCAGCTCCCCATCCCCGAATCAGCCCCAGCATTTT
-,TRBJ1-1,15,-,TRBV6-5,CASTVGVGMNTEAFF,TGTGCCAGCACGGTCGGGGTCGGAATGAACACTGAAGCTTTCTTT
TRBD1,TRBJ1-2,14,-,TRBV19,CASSLDRDGYGYTF,TGTGCCAGTAGTCTCGACAGGGACGGCTATGGCTACACCTTC
-,TRBJ1-1,13,-,TRBV12-3/TRBV12-4,CASNRGGSTEAFF,TGTGCCAGCAACAGAGGAGGGAGCACTGAAGCTTTCTTT
-,TRBJ1-2,13,-,TRBV3-1/TRBV3-2,CASSQDRYSVYTF,TGTGCCAGCAGCCAAGATCGCTACAGTGTATACACCTTC
TRBD1,TRBJ1-2,17,-,TRBV5-4,CASSLELDRGGNYGYTF,TGTGCCAGCAGCTTAGAGCTCGACAGGGGAGGTAACTATGGCTACACCTTC
-,TRBJ1-2,17,-,TRBV18,CASSPNAGAYHLYGYTF,TGTGCCAGCTCCCCCAACGCGGGGGCCTACCACCTATATGGCTACACCTTC
-,TRBJ2-3,18,-,TRBV5-1,CASSATGTLLSSRNTQYF,TGCGCCAGCAGCGCCACCGGGACGCTTCTATCTAGCAGGAATACGCAGTATTTT
-,TRBJ2-2,15,-,TRBV5-4,CASSLWTENTGELFF,TGTGCCAGCAGCTTGTGGACAGAAAACACCGGGGAGCTGTTTTTT
-,TRBJ2-5,15,-,TRBV6-5,CASSPRDGGLETQYF,TGTGCCAGCAGTCCTCGGGACGGCGGGCTAGAGACCCAGTACTTC
TRBD1,TRBJ1-1,15,once,TRBV7-3,CASSNRGEGGTEAFF,TGTGCCAGCAGCAACAGGGGGGAAGGAGGCACTGAAGCTTTCTTT
TRBD2,TRBJ2-3,15,-,TRBV10-3,CAIRTSGGPYDTQYF,TGTGCCATCAGGACTAGCGGGGGCCCCTATGATACGCAGTATTTT
-,TRBJ1-4,14,-,TRBV15,CATSRSGGIEKLFF,TGTGCCACCAGCAGATCCGGGGGGATTGAAAAACTGTTTTTT
TRBD1,TRBJ1-4,18,once,TRBV19,CATQRKILSGQLNEKLFF,TGTGCCACCCAGAGAAAGATACTTTCGGGACAGCTTAATGAAAAACTGTTTTTT
TRBD2,TRBJ2-1,17,-,TRBV18,CASSPSTSGLAYNEQFF,TGTGCCAGCTCACCTTCGACTAGCGGTCTCGCCTACAATGAGCAGTTCTTC
-,TRBJ1-2,13,-,TRBV18,CASSPGRNYGYTF,TGTGCCAGCTCACCAGGGCGAAACTATGGCTACACCTTC
-,TRBJ2-1,11,-,TRBV30,CAWSVRGEQFF,TGTGCCTGGAGTGTACGGGGGGAGCAGTTCTTC
-,TRBJ1-5,13,-,TRBV6-2/TRBV6-3,CASSWGSNQPQHF,TGTGCCAGCAGTTGGGGGAGCAATCAGCCCCAGCATTTT
-,TRBJ1-2,13,-,TRBV28,CASSLGAYYGYTF,TGTGCCAGCAGTTTAGGGGCGTACTATGGCTACACCTTC
TRBD1,TRBJ1-2,15,-,TRBV28,CASSPGTGGNYGYTF,TGTGCCAGCAGTCCAGGGACAGGGGGCAACTATGGCTACACCTTC
TRBD1,TRBJ1-2,14,-,TRBV18,CASSPVGTGRGYTF,TGTGCCAGCTCACCGGTCGGGACAGGGAGGGGCTACACCTTC
-,TRBJ2-2,15,-,TRBV6-5,CASSYVRQNTGELFF,TGTGCCAGCAGTTACGTGCGGCAGAACACCGGGGAGCTGTTTTTT
-,TRBJ1-4,14,-,TRBV25-1,CASSEYSFNEKLFF,TGTGCCAGCAGTGAATATTCCTTTAATGAAAAACTGTTTTTT
TRBD1,TRBJ2-2,16,-,TRBV5-6,CASSPPGQGVTGELFF,TGTGCCAGCAGCCCTCCGGGACAGGGGGTTACCGGGGAGCTGTTTTTT
TRBD1,TRBJ1-2,14,-,TRBV5-1,CASRGNIGQVGYTF,TGCGCCAGCAGGGGGAATATCGGACAGGTCGGCTACACCTTC
TRBD2,TRBJ2-1,15,-,TRBV4-1,CASSKLAGNHNEQFF,TGCGCCAGCAGCAAACTAGCGGGGAATCACAATGAGCAGTTCTTC
-,TRBJ1-2,11,-,TRBV12-3/TRBV12-4,CASSYARGWDF,TGTGCCAGCAGCTACGCCCGGGGATGGGACTTC
TRBD1,TRBJ2-2,15,-,TRBV7-8,CASSFRGQSTGELFF,TGTGCCAGCAGCTTTAGGGGGCAAAGCACCGGGGAGCTGTTTTTT
TRBD2,TRBJ2-7,14,-,TRBV18,CASSPGWEGDEQYF,TGTGCCAGCTCACCAGGCTGGGAGGGTGACGAGCAGTACTTC
-,TRBJ1-3,17,-,TRBV6-4,CASSSSSRSSSGNTIYF,TGTGCCAGCAGTTCCAGCTCCAGGTCCAGCTCTGGAAACACCATATATTTT
-,TRBJ1-2,15,once,TRBV7-2,CASSTTDIINYGYTF,TGTGCCAGCAGCACCACGGACATCATCAACTATGGCTACACCTTC
-,TRBJ1-1,11,-,TRBV29-1,CSASVNTEAFF,TGCAGCGCCTCAGTGAACACTGAAGCTTTCTTT